Below, 26 T cell receptor beta chains from the same sample are listed, as sequenced in a study of T cell repertoires in cytomegalovirus infection. Their antigens remain unidentified. TCRdb reanalysed the reads using MiXCR and keeps one entry per CDR3 protein. This table holds 700,000 to 900,000 distinct CDR3 sequences, 25% to 35% found once. This material consisted of cultured CD8+ T cells from PBMCs, taken from culture after CMV antigen stimulation. The receptor set was obtained from a human donor in good health (CMV status not recorded). Some clones in this sample may be carry-over from other donors' samples.

The sample holds a few counts of this clonotype. CDR3 nucleotide sequence: TGTGCCAGCAGCTTAGGGGGCCAAAACGAAGCTTTCTTT. It specifies CASSLGGQNEAFF. The chain is built from TRBV7-9 and TRBJ1-1; D perhaps matches TRBD1 (5 bases). Germline lookup yields CDR1 SEHNR and CDR2 FQNEAQ (reference sequence). Trimming left V 1 base short and J 8 bases short, with 11 bases between. The CDR3 covers 13 residues.

This clonotype was seen ten or more times. The chain uses TRBV28 and TRBJ2-3; 10 bases map to TRBD2. J lost 0 bases, V lost 5 bases, and 5 bases had no gene match. Germline V gene data show CDR1 as MDHEN and CDR2 as SYDVKM. The CDR3 runs to 16 residues. The CDR3 nucleotides read TGTGCCAGCAGTCTGCTAGCGGGGGCTAGCACAGATACGCAGTATTTT. Translating gives CASSLLAGASTDTQYF.

There are a few counts of this clonotype. The chain carries TRBV5-8 and TRBJ1-1, with D unclear. V was trimmed by 4 bases and J by 2 bases, leaving 15 bases between them. CDR3 length: 15 residues. The germline V gene encodes CDR1 SGHTS and CDR2 YDEGEE. The CDR3 loop reads CASSPRVTVNTEAFF. The CDR3 region has the DNA TGTGCCAGCAGCCCCCGGGTCACCGTAAACACTGAAGCTTTCTTT. Drawing the rest from reference TRBV5-8 and TRBJ1-1, the complete variable domain is EAGVTQSPTHLIKTRGQQATLRCSPISGHTSVYWYQQALGLGLQFLLWYDEGEERNRGNFPPRFSGRQFPNYSSELNVNALELEDSALYLCASSPRVTVNTEAFFGQGTRLTVV.

The chain couples TRBV19 to TRBJ2-7; D not resolved. Per the germline V gene, CDR1 is LNHDA and CDR2 is SQIVND (reference sequence). Trimming shortened V by 11 bases and J by 3 bases, and 17 bases separated the two germline ends. The CDR3 totals 13 residues. For the CDR3, the DNA is TGTGCCCCCGATGAACAGAAGCGCTACGAGCAGTACTTC. Protein product: CAPDEQKRYEQYF.

V usage is TRBV7-9 and J usage is TRBJ1-1, with TRBD1 identical over 8 bases. V lost 5 bases, J lost 5 bases, and 7 bases stayed unmatched. CDR1 SEHNR and CDR2 FQNEAQ come from the germline V gene (reference sequence). The CDR3 extends over 14 amino acids. CDR3 in amino acids: CASSIVQGATEAFF. CDR3 nucleotide sequence: TGTGCCAGCAGCATCGTCCAGGGGGCAACTGAAGCTTTCTTT.

The gene calls are TRBV7-9 and TRBJ1-2, with TRBD1 identical over 12 bases. CDR3 length: 15 amino acids. V shed 6 bases, J shed 6 bases, and the junction held 8 bases outside the gene matches. Per the germline V gene, CDR1 is SEHNR and CDR2 is FQNEAQ (reference sequence). This CDR3 reads CASRNRDRGLNGYTF. The CDR3 coding sequence is TGTGCCAGCAGGAACCGGGACAGGGGGCTGAATGGCTACACCTTC.

The V call is TRBV6-6, the J call TRBJ2-7; TRBD2 is a possible D gene (6 bases). V shed 4 bases and J shed 2 bases, with 12 bases lying between them. CDR1 is MNHNY and CDR2 is SVGAGI in the germline V gene (reference sequence). The CDR3 runs to 14 residues. The CDR3 nucleotides read TGTGCCAGCAGTTTGCCGGGACTGACCTACGAGCAGTACGTC. Translating gives CASSLPGLTYEQYV.

The table lists this clonotype with many counts. This chain links TRBV28 with TRBJ2-1; 7 nucleotides line up with TRBD2. The CDR3 contains 17 residues. The germline V gene has CDR1 MDHEN and CDR2 SYDVKM. With V trimmed by 1 base and J by 5 bases, 11 bases remained unmatched. CDR3 amino acids: CASSLLGGGGPNNEQFF. DNA of the CDR3: TGTGCCAGCAGTTTATTAGGTGGCGGGGGTCCCAACAATGAGCAGTTCTTC.

Here the CDR3 reads CASSLLESYNEQFF. In DNA, the CDR3 is TGTGCCAGCAGCCTTTTGGAATCCTACAATGAGCAGTTCTTC. The genes are TRBV14 and TRBJ2-1; D is unclear. This CDR3 comprises 14 residues. Germline CDR1 and CDR2: SGHDN and FVKESK. The V and J ends lost 4 bases and 1 base respectively, with 8 bases between them.

This chain uses TRBV12-3 or TRBV12-4 with TRBJ2-2; D could derive from TRBD1 or TRBD2 (6 bases each). There are 15 residues in the CDR3. V gave up 10 bases and J gave up 1 base, with 16 bases separating them. In nucleotides, the CDR3 is TGTGCCATCCCCGAAGGGGGGCGGAACACCGGGGAGCTGTTTTTT. Translating it yields CAIPEGGRNTGELFF.

At least ten counts were recorded for this clonotype. This chain links TRBV6-5 with TRBJ1-5; D unclear. Germline values: CDR1 MNHEY, CDR2 SVGAGI. CDR3 length equals 13 residues. V was pared by 2 bases and J by 1 base, with 3 bases between. CDR3 nucleotides: TGTGCCAGCAGTTACGGGAGCAATCAGCCCCAGCATTTT. This encodes CASSYGSNQPQHF.

The table lists this clonotype with a few counts. V gene TRBV19 combines with J gene TRBJ2-1; D unclear. V was cut by 2 bases and J by 8 bases, with 10 bases left in between. The CDR3 has 13 amino acids. From germline, CDR1 is LNHDA and CDR2 SQIVND (reference sequence). CDR3 nucleotides: TGTGCCAGTAGTATAACGCTGGAGCATGAGCAGTTCTTC. Its protein product is CASSITLEHEQFF. Looking up the rest from reference TRBV19 and TRBJ2-1 gives the full variable domain: DGGITQSPKYLFRKEGQNVTLSCEQNLNHDAMYWYRQDPGQGLRLIYYSQIVNDFQKGDIAEGYSVSREKKESFPLTVTSAQKNPTAFYLCASSITLEHEQFFGPGTRLTVL.

The chain recombines TRBV24-1 with TRBJ1-2; D possibly corresponds to TRBD1 (5 bases). The CDR3 is 16 residues long. Trimming shortened V by 5 bases and J by 0 bases, and 15 bases separated the two germline ends. In germline, CDR1 is KGHDR, CDR2 SFDVKD. The CDR3 protein is CATSAPRGSANYGYTF. The CDR3, as DNA: TGTGCCACCAGTGCCCCGAGGGGATCAGCTAACTATGGCTACACCTTC.

This clonotype appeared a few times. The J gene is TRBJ2-5, the V gene TRBV7-9; tentatively, D is TRBD2 (5 bases). The CDR3 consists of 16 residues. Trimming shortened V by 1 base and J by 0 bases, and 12 bases separated the two germline ends. CDR1 and CDR2 from the germline V gene are SEHNR and FQNEAQ (reference sequence). The CDR3: CASSLVGSSYQETQYF. CDR3 nucleotide sequence: TGTGCCAGCAGCTTAGTGGGGAGTTCGTACCAAGAGACCCAGTACTTC.

The V call is TRBV29-1, the J call TRBJ2-6, with 7 positions matching TRBD1. The CDR3 spans 17 residues. Trimming took 3 bases from V and 4 from J; bases not matched to a gene: 12. The germline V gene encodes CDR1 SQVTM and CDR2 ANQGSEA. CDR3 bases: TGCAGCGTTGAGGGCAGGGGGAAATCGGGAGGGGCCAACGTCCTGACTTTC. Amino acid sequence: CSVEGRGKSGGANVLTF.

V and J are TRBV11-2 and TRBJ2-3, with a possible D match to TRBD2 (6 bases). Germline assignment: CDR1 SGHAT and CDR2 FQNNGV. V dropped 5 bases and J dropped 0 bases, with 15 bases sitting between them. This CDR3 has 16 residues. The CDR3 loop is CASSADRDSSTDTQYF. CDR3 nucleotide sequence: TGTGCCAGCAGCGCCGACCGGGACTCAAGCACAGATACGCAGTATTTT.

The chain recombines TRBV20-1 with TRBJ2-1; 8 bases are a match to TRBD2. Germline V gene lookup returns CDR1 DFQATT and CDR2 SNEGSKA (reference sequence). The CDR3 spans 14 residues. V lost 1 base, J lost 8 bases, and 7 bases stayed unmatched. The CDR3 coding sequence is TGCAGTGCTAGAGTAGGCGGGGGGACGGATGAGCAGTTCTTC. Its protein product is CSARVGGGTDEQFF.

This clonotype was seen more than once but under ten times. The chain couples TRBV12-3 or TRBV12-4 to TRBJ1-5, with D maybe TRBD1 (5 bases). This CDR3 region has 15 residues. V gave up 6 bases and J gave up 5 bases, with 17 bases separating them. CDR3 residues: CASSYGQSVHQPQHF. Written as DNA, the CDR3 is TGTGCCAGCAGCTACGGACAAAGTGTGCATCAGCCCCAGCATTTT.

The chain is built from TRBV13 and TRBJ1-1; possible D gene TRBD1, 5 bases. Trimming cost V 5 bases and J 5 bases, with 9 bases left between them. Per germline, CDR1 PRHDT and CDR2 FYEKMQ (reference sequence). CDR3 size: 12 residues. The CDR3 sequence: CASSLTETEAFF. The DNA for the CDR3 is TGTGCCAGCAGCCTGACAGAGACTGAAGCTTTCTTT.

For the CDR3, the DNA is TGTGCCAGCAGCCCGGGACAGACCTGGGGTGAAAAACTGTTTTTT. Amino acid sequence: CASSPGQTWGEKLFF. The V call is TRBV7-2, the J call TRBJ1-4; 7 nucleotides match TRBD1. The CDR3 is 15 residues long. Germline V CDR1 and CDR2: SGHTA, FQGNSA. With V trimmed by 5 bases and J by 7 bases, 10 bases remained unmatched.

The V and J genes are TRBV12-3 or TRBV12-4 and TRBJ1-2; D unresolved. The CDR3 has 15 amino acids. Trimming cost V 5 bases and J 4 bases, with 17 bases left between them. CDR3 nucleotides: TGTGCCAGCAGTCCCTTCGGCGGCCGTTCCTATGGCTACACCTTC. Translation: CASSPFGGRSYGYTF.

The chain combines TRBV10-3 with TRBJ1-2; D gene uncertain. This CDR3 contains 14 residues. Between the trimmed V and J ends, which lost 2 bases and 7 bases, there was a span of 14 bases. CDR1 and CDR2 from the germline V gene are ENHRY and SYGVKD. The DNA of the CDR3 is TGTGCCATCAGTGAGCCGGGCCTACCCGGTGGCTACACCTTC. This sequence encodes CAISEPGLPGGYTF.

This chain joins TRBV20-1 and TRBJ2-7; TRBD1 aligns across 7 bases. CDR1 and CDR2 from the germline V gene are DFQATT and SNEGSKA (reference sequence). Trimming at V came to 6 bases and at J to 1 base, leaving 6 bases not matched to a gene. There are 13 residues in the CDR3. In nucleotides, the CDR3 is TGCAGTGCCTACGGACAGGTGTCCTACGAGCAGTACTTC. Translation: CSAYGQVSYEQYF.

The chain is built from TRBV6-2 or TRBV6-3 and TRBJ2-1; 9 positions match TRBD2. The length of the CDR3 is 14 residues. Germline V gene lookup returns CDR1 MNHEY and CDR2 SVGEGT. J gave up 6 bases and V 7 bases, and 7 bases lay outside the gene matches. In DNA form, the CDR3 reads TGTGCCAGCATATCGGCGGGGGGGCCCAATGAGCAGTTCTTC. Its translation is CASISAGGPNEQFF.

The V call is TRBV7-4, the J call TRBJ2-1, with D maybe TRBD2 (5 bases). Germline lookup yields CDR1 SGHVT and CDR2 SQSDAQ. V lost 7 bases and J lost 8, with 15 bases in between. There are 13 residues in the CDR3. CDR3 amino acids: CASTTYPEDEQFF. The CDR3 DNA reads TGTGCCAGCACCACCTACCCGGAGGATGAGCAGTTCTTC.

The rearrangement uses TRBV7-9 and TRBJ1-2; TRBD1 matches at 7 bases. Germline CDR1 is SEHNR and CDR2 is FQNEAQ (reference sequence). V was pared by 5 bases and J by 4 bases, with 13 bases of the junction left unmatched. The CDR3 sequence is 16 residues long. CDR3 loop: CASSAGREPGGYGYTF. The CDR3 coding sequence is TGTGCCAGCAGCGCGGGCCGGGAGCCAGGGGGCTATGGCTACACCTTC.